Each of the 6 T cell receptor beta chains below was sequenced from the same sample in a study of CD8+ T cells in alopecia areata. Sequencing relied on a cDNA template that was reverse transcribed from extracted RNA. Only in-frame clones appear in the TCRdb table, and some are missing; sequencing was by immunoSEQ multiplex PCR. The sample has 30,000 to 35,000 clones, 45% to 60% seen once. The specimen was NKG2D-high CD8+ T cells sorted from blood. Every receptor here comes from a human donor with alopecia areata.

The chain recombines TRBV7-2 with TRBJ2-1, with D possibly called TRBD1 or TRBD2 (5 bases each). This CDR3 is 12 amino acids long. V lost 5 bases to trimming and J lost 6 bases, with 8 bases between them. Germline V CDR1 and CDR2: SGHTA, FQGNSA. The CDR3 here is CASSRDLNEQFF. The DNA of the CDR3 is TGTGCCAGCAGCCGGGACCTCAATGAGCAGTTCTTC.

This clone was recorded a few times. This chain joins TRBV13 and TRBJ1-6, with 8 nucleotides matching TRBD1. CDR1 PRHDT and CDR2 FYEKMQ come from the germline V gene (reference sequence). V trimming: 1 base; J trimming: 8 bases; junction bases outside the gene matches: 4. This CDR3 comprises 15 residues. The CDR3 protein is CASSLDRGIYSPLHF. For the CDR3, the DNA is TGTGCCAGCAGCTTAGACAGGGGGATATATTCACCCCTCCACTTT.

The gene calls are TRBV2 and TRBJ2-7; D perhaps matches TRBD2 (5 bases). This CDR3 region has 13 residues. Germline V gives CDR1 SNHLY, CDR2 FYNNEI. The DNA of the CDR3 is TGTGCGGCTTCGGCTAGCAGGTCCTACGAGCAGTACTTC. This gives the protein CAASASRSYEQYF.

This clone was detected ten times or more. The V gene is TRBV7-9, the J gene TRBJ2-7; 12 bases are shared with TRBD1. The germline gives CDR1 SEHNR, CDR2 FQNEAQ (reference sequence). This CDR3 comprises 15 residues. The ends lost 3 bases at V and 4 bases at J; junction bases unmatched: 4. CDR3 DNA sequence: TGTGCCAGCAGCTTCCGGGACAGGGGGCGATACGAGCAGTACTTC. Its protein is CASSFRDRGRYEQYF.

The DNA for the CDR3 is TGTGCCAGCAGCTTTAATGGGGAGCTGTTTTTT. It yields the protein CASSFNGELFF. The V and J genes are TRBV7-3 and TRBJ2-2; no firm D call. CDR1 and CDR2 (germline): SGHTA, FQGTGA. CDR3 length: 11 residues. V dropped 3 bases and J dropped 8 bases, with 4 bases sitting between them.

This clone came up a few times. V usage is TRBV30 and J usage is TRBJ1-4; D gene uncertain. The germline V gene has CDR1 GTSNPN and CDR2 SVGIG (reference sequence). Trimming took 5 bases from V and 8 from J, leaving 12 bases between them. The CDR3 contains 12 residues. As DNA, the CDR3 is TGTGCCTGGGACGGATTGAAAGAAAAACTGTTTTTT. This gives the protein CAWDGLKEKLFF.